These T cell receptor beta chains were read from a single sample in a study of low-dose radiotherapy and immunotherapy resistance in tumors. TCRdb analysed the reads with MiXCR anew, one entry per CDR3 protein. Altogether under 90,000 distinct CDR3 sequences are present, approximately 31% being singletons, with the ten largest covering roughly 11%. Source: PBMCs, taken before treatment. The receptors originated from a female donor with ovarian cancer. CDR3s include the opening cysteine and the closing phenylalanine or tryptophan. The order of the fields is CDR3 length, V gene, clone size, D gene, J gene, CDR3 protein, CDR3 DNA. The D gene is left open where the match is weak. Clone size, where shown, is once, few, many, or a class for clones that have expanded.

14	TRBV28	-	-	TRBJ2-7	CASSRALSPYEQYF	TGTGCCAGCAGTCGGGCCCTCTCCCCCTACGAGCAGTACTTC
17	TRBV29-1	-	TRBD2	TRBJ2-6	CSVAILAGVPGANVLTF	TGCAGCGTTGCTATCCTAGCGGGAGTTCCTGGGGCCAACGTCCTGACTTTC
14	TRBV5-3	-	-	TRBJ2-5	CASSLVAAQETQYF	TGTGCCAGCAGCTTGGTGGCAGCCCAAGAGACCCAGTACTTC
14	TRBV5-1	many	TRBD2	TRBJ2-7	CASRGTSGSREQYF	TGCGCCAGCAGGGGGACTAGCGGGAGCAGGGAGCAGTACTTC
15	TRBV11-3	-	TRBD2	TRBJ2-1	CASSLSRLAGDEQFF	TGTGCCAGCAGCTTATCCCGACTAGCGGGAGATGAGCAGTTCTTC
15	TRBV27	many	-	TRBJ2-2	CASSLGPRGTGELFF	TGTGCCAGCAGTTTAGGTCCCAGGGGAACCGGGGAGCTGTTTTTT
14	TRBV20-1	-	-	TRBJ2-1	CSASLAGTNNEQFF	TGCAGTGCTAGCCTAGCAGGGACCAACAATGAGCAGTTCTTC
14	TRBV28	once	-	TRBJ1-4	CASSQGGRDEKLFF	TGTGCCAGCAGTCAAGGGGGTAGGGATGAAAAACTGTTTTTT
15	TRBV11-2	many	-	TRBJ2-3	CASSIQSSQADTQYF	TGTGCCAGCAGCATCCAATCGAGCCAGGCGGATACGCAGTATTTT
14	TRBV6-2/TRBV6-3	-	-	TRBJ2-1	CASSYGPRGGEQFF	TGTGCCAGCAGTTACGGGCCAAGGGGAGGTGAGCAGTTCTTC
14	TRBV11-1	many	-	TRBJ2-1	CASSAGGNRNEQFF	TGTGCCAGCAGCGCCGGGGGCAATCGGAATGAGCAGTTCTTC
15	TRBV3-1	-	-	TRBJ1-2	CASSRQRMINYGYTF	TGTGCCAGCAGCAGACAGCGCATGATTAACTATGGCTACACCTTC
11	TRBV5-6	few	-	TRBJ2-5	CASSFDGTQYF	TGTGCCAGCAGCTTTGATGGGACCCAGTACTTC
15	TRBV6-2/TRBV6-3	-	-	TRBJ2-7	CASSWDLPSSYEQYF	TGTGCCAGCAGTTGGGACCTTCCAAGCTCCTACGAGCAGTACTTC
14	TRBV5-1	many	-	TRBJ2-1	CASSLAQTYNEQFF	TGCGCCAGCAGCTTGGCCCAGACCTACAATGAGCAGTTCTTC
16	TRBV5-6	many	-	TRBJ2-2	CASSLVAGVAAGELFF	TGTGCCAGCAGCTTGGTGGCAGGGGTTGCCGCCGGGGAGCTGTTTTTT
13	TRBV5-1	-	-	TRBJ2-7	CASSLEGSYVQYF	TGCGCCAGCAGCTTGGAAGGCAGCTACGTGCAGTACTTC
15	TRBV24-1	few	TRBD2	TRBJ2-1	CATSDSSGAYNEQFF	TGTGCCACCAGTGACTCTAGCGGTGCCTACAATGAGCAGTTCTTC
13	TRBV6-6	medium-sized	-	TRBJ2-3	CASSRPGTDTQYF	TGCGCCAGCAGCAGGCCCGGGACAGATACGCAGTATTTT
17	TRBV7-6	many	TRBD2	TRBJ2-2	CASSLGSGLAGTGELFF	TGTGCCAGCAGCTTAGGGTCGGGACTAGCGGGAACCGGGGAGCTGTTTTTT
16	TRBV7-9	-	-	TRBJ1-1	CASSSQGGVGQTEAFF	TGTGCCAGCAGCTCACAGGGAGGTGTGGGCCAAACTGAAGCTTTCTTT
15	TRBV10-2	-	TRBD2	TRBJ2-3	CASSVASGGLDTQYF	TGCGCCAGCAGTGTGGCTTCGGGAGGGCTCGATACGCAGTATTTT
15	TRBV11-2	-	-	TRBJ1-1	CASSSPRGSDTEAFF	TGTGCCAGCAGCTCTCCTCGGGGCTCCGACACTGAAGCTTTCTTT
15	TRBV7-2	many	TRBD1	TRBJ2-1	CASSLVWDRTNEQFF	TGTGCCAGCAGCTTAGTATGGGACAGGACCAATGAGCAGTTCTTC
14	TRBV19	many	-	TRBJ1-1	CASSISGAPTEAFF	TGTGCCAGTAGTATATCGGGGGCGCCCACTGAAGCTTTCTTT
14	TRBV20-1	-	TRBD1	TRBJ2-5	CSARDPTGGETQYF	TGCAGTGCTAGAGATCCGACAGGGGGGGAGACCCAGTACTTC
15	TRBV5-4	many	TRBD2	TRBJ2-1	CASTKAGISYNEQFF	TGTGCCAGCACGAAAGCGGGAATTTCCTACAATGAGCAGTTCTTC
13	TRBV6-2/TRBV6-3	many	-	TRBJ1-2	CASSDRAGYGYTF	TGTGCCAGCAGTGATAGAGCGGGGTATGGCTACACCTTC
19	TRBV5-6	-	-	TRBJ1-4	CASRRRGFRVGWTNEKLFF	TGTGCCAGCAGGAGAAGGGGATTCAGGGTTGGATGGACTAATGAAAAACTGTTTTTT
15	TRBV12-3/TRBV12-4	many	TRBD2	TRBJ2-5	CASNIAGGLTETQYF	TGTGCCAGCAATATAGCGGGAGGGCTGACAGAGACCCAGTACTTC
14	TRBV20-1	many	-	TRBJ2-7	CSAWQGLPKGEQYF	TGCAGTGCTTGGCAGGGGCTCCCAAAGGGCGAGCAGTACTTC
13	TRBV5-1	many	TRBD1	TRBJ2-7	CASGGQGISEQYF	TGCGCCAGCGGCGGACAGGGGATAAGCGAGCAGTACTTC
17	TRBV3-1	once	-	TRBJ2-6	CASSQETGHSGANVLTF	TGTGCCAGCAGCCAGGAGACAGGACACTCTGGGGCCAACGTCCTGACTTTC
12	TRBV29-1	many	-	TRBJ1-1	CSVVTGNTEAFF	TGCAGCGTTGTTACAGGGAACACTGAAGCTTTCTTT
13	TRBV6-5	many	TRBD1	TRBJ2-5	CASRRDSPETQYF	TGTGCCAGCAGGAGGGACAGCCCAGAGACCCAGTACTTC
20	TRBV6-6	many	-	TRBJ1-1	CASSYSTSRTASSLGTEAFF	TGTGCCAGCAGTTACTCCACCTCACGGACGGCCTCCTCCTTAGGGACTGAAGCTTTCTTT
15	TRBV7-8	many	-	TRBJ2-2	CASSLMGTNTGELFF	TGTGCCAGCAGCTTAATGGGGACCAACACCGGGGAGCTGTTTTTT
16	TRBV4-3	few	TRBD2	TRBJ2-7	CASSLGLAGVTYEQYF	TGCGCCAGCAGCTTGGGGCTAGCGGGAGTAACGTACGAGCAGTACTTC
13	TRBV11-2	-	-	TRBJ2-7	CASSPGTEYEQYF	TGTGCCAGCAGTCCCGGGACCGAGTACGAGCAGTACTTC
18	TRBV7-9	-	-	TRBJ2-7	CASSLEPVHDTFLYEQYF	TGTGCCAGCAGCTTAGAACCCGTACATGACACGTTTCTCTACGAGCAGTACTTC
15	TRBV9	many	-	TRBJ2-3	CASSVASLATDTQYF	TGTGCCAGCAGCGTAGCCTCCCTAGCCACAGATACGCAGTATTTT
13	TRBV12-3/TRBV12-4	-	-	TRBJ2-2	CASRSGRNTELFF	TGTGCCAGCAGGTCGGGAAGGAATACGGAGCTGTTTTTT
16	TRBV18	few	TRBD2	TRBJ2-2	CASSPLLAGASGELFF	TGTGCCAGCTCACCCCTATTAGCGGGAGCCTCCGGGGAGCTGTTTTTT
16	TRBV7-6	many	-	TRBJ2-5	CASSLWGGGGRETQYF	TGTGCCAGCAGCTTATGGGGCGGGGGCGGACGGGAGACCCAGTACTTC
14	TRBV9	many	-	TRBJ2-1	CASSVDEGPFEQFF	TGTGCCAGCAGCGTAGATGAGGGGCCCTTCGAGCAGTTCTTC
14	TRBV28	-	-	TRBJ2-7	CASSPVRVPYEQYF	TGTGCCAGCAGTCCGGTTAGGGTGCCCTACGAGCAGTACTTC
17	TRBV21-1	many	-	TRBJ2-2	CASSKAGMGTNTGELFF	TGTGCCAGCAGCAAAGCCGGGATGGGCACGAACACCGGGGAGCTGTTTTTT
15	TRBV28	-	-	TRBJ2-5	CASSPPPRGKETQYF	TGTGCCAGCAGTCCGCCGCCGAGGGGGAAAGAGACCCAGTACTTC
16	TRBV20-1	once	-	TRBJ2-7	CSARDLGEGDLLEQYF	TGCAGTGCTAGAGATCTTGGGGAGGGGGACCTCCTCGAGCAGTACTTC
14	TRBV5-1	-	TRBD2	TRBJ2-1	CASSGTSGLVEQFF	TGCGCCAGCAGCGGGACTAGCGGGTTAGTTGAGCAGTTCTTC
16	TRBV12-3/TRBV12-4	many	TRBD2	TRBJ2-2	CASSYQAGVPTGELFF	TGTGCCAGCAGTTACCAAGCGGGAGTTCCCACCGGGGAGCTGTTTTTT
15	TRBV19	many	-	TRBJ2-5	CASSISGSGGETQYF	TGTGCCAGTAGTATCAGTGGGAGTGGAGGAGAGACCCAGTACTTC
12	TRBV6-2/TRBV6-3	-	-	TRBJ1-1	CASSYPNTEAFF	TGTGCCAGCAGTTACCCGAACACTGAAGCTTTCTTT
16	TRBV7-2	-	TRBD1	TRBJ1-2	CASSSRTGGANYGYTF	TGTGCCAGCAGCTCCCGGACAGGGGGAGCCAACTATGGCTACACCTTC
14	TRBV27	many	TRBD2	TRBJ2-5	CASSLYRREETQYF	TGTGCCAGCAGTTTATATCGGCGGGAGGAGACCCAGTACTTC
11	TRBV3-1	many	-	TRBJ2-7	CASSQAAEIVF	TGTGCCAGCAGCCAAGCGGCCGAGATAGTGTTC
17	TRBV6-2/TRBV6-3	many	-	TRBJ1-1	CASSALQFTLGNTEAFF	TGTGCCAGCAGTGCGCTCCAGTTTACGTTAGGGAACACTGAAGCTTTCTTT
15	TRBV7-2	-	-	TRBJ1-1	CASSLSSELNTEAFF	TGTGCCAGCAGCTTAAGCTCGGAGTTGAACACTGAAGCTTTCTTT
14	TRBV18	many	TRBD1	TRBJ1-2	CASSPPQGVYGYTF	TGTGCCAGCTCACCTCCCCAGGGGGTATATGGCTACACCTTC
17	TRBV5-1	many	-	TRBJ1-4	CASSHGQSGATNEKLFF	TGCGCCAGCAGCCATGGACAGAGTGGTGCAACTAATGAAAAACTGTTTTTT